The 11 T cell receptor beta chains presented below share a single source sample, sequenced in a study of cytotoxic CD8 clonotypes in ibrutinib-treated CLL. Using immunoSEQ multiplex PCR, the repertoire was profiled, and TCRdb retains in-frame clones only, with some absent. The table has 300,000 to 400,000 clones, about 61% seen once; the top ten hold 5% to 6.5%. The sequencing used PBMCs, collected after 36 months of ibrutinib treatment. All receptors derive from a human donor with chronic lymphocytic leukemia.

Here the CDR3 DNA reads TGTGCCAGCAGCCGTCAGGGGATTAGTGAAGCTTTCTTT. The encoded protein is CASSRQGISEAFF. The gene calls are TRBV5-6 and TRBJ1-1, with D tentatively TRBD1 (6 bases). V gave up 4 bases and J gave up 7 bases, with 14 bases separating them. CDR1 and CDR2 from the germline V gene are SGHDT and YYEEEE. The CDR3 length is 13 residues.

The CDR3 coding sequence is TGTGCCAGCAGTCGATACACAGGGGCCGGGGACACTGAAGCTTTCTTT. It translates to CASSRYTGAGDTEAFF. The chain carries TRBV28 and TRBJ1-1; 7 bases line up with TRBD1. Trimming took 5 bases from V and 3 from J; bases not matched to a gene: 12. This CDR3 comprises 16 residues. Germline CDR1 is MDHEN and CDR2 is SYDVKM.

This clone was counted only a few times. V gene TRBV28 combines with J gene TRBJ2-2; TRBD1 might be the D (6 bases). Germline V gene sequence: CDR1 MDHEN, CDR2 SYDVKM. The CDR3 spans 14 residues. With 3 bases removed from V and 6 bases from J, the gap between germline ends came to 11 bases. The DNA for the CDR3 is TGTGCCAGCAGTTTCTCTGGGGGCCCCGGGGAGCTGTTTTTT. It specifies CASSFSGGPGELFF. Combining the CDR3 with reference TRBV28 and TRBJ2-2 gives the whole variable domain DVKVTQSSRYLVKRTGEKVFLECVQDMDHENMFWYRQDPGLGLRLIYFSYDVKMKEKGDIPEGYSVSREKKERFSLILESASTNQTSMYLCASSFSGGPGELFFGEGSRLTVL.

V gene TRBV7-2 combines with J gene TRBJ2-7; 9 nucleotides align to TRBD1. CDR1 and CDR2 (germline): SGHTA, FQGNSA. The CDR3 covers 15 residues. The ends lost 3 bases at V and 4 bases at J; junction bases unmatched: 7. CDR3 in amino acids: CASSFGQGLSYEQYF. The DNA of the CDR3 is TGTGCCAGCAGCTTCGGACAGGGGCTCTCTTACGAGCAGTACTTC.

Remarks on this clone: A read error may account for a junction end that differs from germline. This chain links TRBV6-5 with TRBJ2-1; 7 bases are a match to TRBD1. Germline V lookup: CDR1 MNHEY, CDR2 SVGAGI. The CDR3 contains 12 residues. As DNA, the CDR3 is TGTGCCAGCAGTTACAGACAGGGTTTAAGGGTCTTC. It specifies CASSYRQGLRVF.

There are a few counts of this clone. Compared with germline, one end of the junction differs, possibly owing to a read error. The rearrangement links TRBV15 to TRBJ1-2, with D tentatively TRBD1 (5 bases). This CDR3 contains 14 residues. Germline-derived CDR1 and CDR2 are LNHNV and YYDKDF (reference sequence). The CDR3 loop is CATTRAGRESGYTF. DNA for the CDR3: TGTGCCACCACCAGAGCAGGGAGGGAGAGTGGCTACACCTTC. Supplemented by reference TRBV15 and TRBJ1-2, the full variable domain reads DAMVIQNPRYQVTQFGKPVTLSCSQTLNHNVMYWYQQKSSQAPKLLFHYYDKDFNNEADTPDNFQSRRPNTSFCFLDIRSPGLGDTAMYLCATTRAGRESGYTFGSGTRLTVV.

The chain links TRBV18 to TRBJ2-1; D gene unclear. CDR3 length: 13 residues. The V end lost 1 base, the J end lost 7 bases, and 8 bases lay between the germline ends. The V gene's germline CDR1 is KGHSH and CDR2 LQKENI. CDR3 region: CASSPLQRNEQFF. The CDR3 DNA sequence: TGTGCCAGCTCACCACTACAGAGAAATGAGCAGTTCTTC.

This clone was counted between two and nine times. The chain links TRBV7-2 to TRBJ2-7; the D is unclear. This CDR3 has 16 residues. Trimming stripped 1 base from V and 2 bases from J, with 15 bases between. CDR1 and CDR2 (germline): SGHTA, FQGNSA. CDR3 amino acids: CASSLGILISPYEQYF. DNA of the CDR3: TGTGCCAGCAGCTTAGGGATCTTGATATCCCCCTACGAGCAGTACTTC.

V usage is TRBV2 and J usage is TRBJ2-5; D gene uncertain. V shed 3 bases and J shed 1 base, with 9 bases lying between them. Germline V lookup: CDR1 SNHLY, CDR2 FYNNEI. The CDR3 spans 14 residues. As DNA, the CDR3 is TGTGCCAGCAGTGAGTGGGCATCCCAAGAGACCCAGTACTTC. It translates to CASSEWASQETQYF.

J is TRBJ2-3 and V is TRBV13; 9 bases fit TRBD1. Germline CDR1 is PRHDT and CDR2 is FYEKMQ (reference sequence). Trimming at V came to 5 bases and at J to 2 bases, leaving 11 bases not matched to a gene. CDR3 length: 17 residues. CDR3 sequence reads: CASSPPENRGHTDTQYF. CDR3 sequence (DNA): TGTGCCAGCAGCCCACCCGAAAACAGGGGGCACACAGATACGCAGTATTTT. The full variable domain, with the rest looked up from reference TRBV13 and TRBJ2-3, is AAGVIQSPRHLIKEKRETATLKCYPIPRHDTVYWYQQGPGQDPQFLISFYEKMQSDKGSIPDRFSAQQFSDYHSELNMSSLELGDSALYFCASSPPENRGHTDTQYFGPGTRLTVL.

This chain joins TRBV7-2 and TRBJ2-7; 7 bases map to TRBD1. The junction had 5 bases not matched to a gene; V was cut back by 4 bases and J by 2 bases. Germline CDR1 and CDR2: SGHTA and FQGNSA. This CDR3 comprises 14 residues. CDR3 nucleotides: TGTGCCAGCAGCTCCGCAGGGGGTACCTACGAGCAGTACTTC. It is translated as CASSSAGGTYEQYF.